This T cell receptor (beta chain) emerged from a study of T cells in Graves' hyperthyroidism and ophthalmopathy. The germline gives CDR1 LGHNA, CDR2 YSLEER. V gave up 0 bases and J gave up 2 bases, with 11 bases separating them. This CDR3 is 16 amino acids long. What was amplified from RNA transcripts were TCR beta CDR3 regions. When the TCR CDR3 underwent first-round RT-PCR, the HTBI primer set was used. TCRdb analysed the multiplex PCR reads with MiXCR anew, one entry per CDR3 protein. The sample carries 700,000 or so distinct CDR3 sequences, roughly 15% recorded once. Sequenced material: blood. The chain carries TRBV4-3 and TRBJ2-1, with TRBD1 as a possible D gene (5 bases). This receptor was identified in a woman in her forties or fifties with Graves' ophthalmopathy. DNA of the CDR3: TGCGCCAGCAGCCAAGAATCCAGGGCCCCCTACAATGAGCAGTTCTTC. The encoded protein is CASSQESRAPYNEQFF.